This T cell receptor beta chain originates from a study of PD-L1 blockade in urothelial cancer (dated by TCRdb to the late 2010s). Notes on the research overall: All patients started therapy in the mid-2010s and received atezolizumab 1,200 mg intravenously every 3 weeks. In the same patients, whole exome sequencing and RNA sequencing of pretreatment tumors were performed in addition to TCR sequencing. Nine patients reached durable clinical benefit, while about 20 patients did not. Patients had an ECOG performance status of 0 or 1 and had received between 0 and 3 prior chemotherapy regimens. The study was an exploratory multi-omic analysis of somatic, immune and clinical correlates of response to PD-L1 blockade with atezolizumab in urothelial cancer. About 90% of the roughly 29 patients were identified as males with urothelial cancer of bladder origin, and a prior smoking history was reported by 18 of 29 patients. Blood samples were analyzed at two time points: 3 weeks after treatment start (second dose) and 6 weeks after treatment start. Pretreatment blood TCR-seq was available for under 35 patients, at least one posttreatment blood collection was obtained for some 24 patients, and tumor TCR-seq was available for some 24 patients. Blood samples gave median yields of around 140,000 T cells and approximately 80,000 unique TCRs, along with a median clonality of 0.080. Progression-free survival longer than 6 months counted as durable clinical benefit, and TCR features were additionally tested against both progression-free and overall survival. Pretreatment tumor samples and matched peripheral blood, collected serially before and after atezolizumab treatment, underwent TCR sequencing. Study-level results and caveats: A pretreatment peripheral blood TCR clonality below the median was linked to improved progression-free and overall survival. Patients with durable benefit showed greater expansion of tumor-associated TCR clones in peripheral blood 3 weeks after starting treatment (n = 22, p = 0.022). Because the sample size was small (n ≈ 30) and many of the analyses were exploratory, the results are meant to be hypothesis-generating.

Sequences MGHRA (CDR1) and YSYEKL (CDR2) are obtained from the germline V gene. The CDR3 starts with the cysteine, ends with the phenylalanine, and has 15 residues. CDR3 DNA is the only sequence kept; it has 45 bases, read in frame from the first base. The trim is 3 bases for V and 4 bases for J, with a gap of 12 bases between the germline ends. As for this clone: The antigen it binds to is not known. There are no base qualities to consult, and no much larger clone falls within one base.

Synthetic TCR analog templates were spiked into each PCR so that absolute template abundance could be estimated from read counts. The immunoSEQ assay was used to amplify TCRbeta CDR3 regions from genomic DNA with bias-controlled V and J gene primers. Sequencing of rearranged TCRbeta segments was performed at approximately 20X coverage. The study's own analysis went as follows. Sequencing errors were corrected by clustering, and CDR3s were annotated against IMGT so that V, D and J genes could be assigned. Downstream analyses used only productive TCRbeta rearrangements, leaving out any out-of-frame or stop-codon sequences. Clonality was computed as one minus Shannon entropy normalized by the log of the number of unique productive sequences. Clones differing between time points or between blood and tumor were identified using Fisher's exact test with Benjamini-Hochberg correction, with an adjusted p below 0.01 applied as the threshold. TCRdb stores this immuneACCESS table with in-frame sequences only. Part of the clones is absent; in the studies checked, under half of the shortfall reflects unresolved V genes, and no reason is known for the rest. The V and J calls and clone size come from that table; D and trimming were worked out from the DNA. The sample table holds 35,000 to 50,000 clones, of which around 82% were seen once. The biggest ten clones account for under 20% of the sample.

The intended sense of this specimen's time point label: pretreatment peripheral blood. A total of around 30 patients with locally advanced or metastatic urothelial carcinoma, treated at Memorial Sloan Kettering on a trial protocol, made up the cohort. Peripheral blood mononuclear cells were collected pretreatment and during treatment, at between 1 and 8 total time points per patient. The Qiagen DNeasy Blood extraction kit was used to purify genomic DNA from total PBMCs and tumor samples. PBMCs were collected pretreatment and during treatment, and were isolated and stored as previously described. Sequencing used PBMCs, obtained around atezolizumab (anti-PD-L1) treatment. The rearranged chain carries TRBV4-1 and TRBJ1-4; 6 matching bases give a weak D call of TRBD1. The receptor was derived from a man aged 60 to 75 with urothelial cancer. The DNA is TGCGCCAGCAGCCACCCTGGACAGCTTAATGAAAAACTGTTTTTT. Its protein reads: CASSHPGQLNEKLFF.